These 23 T cell receptor beta chains originate from one sample sequenced in a study of control samples from healthy donors and cancer patients (dated by TCRdb to the early 2020s). The library was obtained by the immunoSEQ multiplex PCR assay. Held by TCRdb, this immuneACCESS table contains in-frame sequences only and omits some clones. Under half of the omission traces to an unresolved V gene where checked; the cause of the rest is unknown. This sample holds around 68,000 clones; 75% to 90% were observed only once. The leading ten clones occupy roughly 16% of the sample. The specimen sequenced was blood. The receptor set was obtained from a man aged 50 to 59 in good health.

The V gene is TRBV4-3, the J gene TRBJ1-2, with D uncertain. Deletions cut 6 bases from V and 4 bases from J, with 9 bases between. The CDR3 runs to 12 residues. Germline CDR1 and CDR2: LGHNA and YSLEER. The CDR3 coding sequence is TGCGCCAGCAGTGGACGGGCCTATGGCTACACCTTC. Amino acid sequence: CASSGRAYGYTF.

The chain links TRBV30 to TRBJ2-7; D assignment may be TRBD1 or TRBD2 (5 bases each). Germline assignment: CDR1 GTSNPN and CDR2 SVGIG (reference sequence). The CDR3 has 14 amino acids. The germline V and J ends were trimmed by 8 bases and 4 bases, with 21 bases remaining between them. CDR3 loop: CARETRGRKYEQYF. CDR3 nucleotide sequence: TGTGCCAGAGAGACACGGGGCCGTAAATACGAGCAGTACTTC.

The chain carries TRBV7-2 and TRBJ2-3; D gene uncertain. This CDR3 comprises 16 residues. V lost 3 bases and J lost 0, with 13 bases in between. Germline-derived CDR1 and CDR2 are SGHTA and FQGNSA. The CDR3 sequence is CASSLRSGSSTDTQYF. In DNA, the CDR3 is TGTGCCAGCAGCTTGCGCTCCGGGTCTAGCACAGATACGCAGTATTTT.

The V gene is TRBV5-1, the J gene TRBJ2-7; 7 positions match TRBD1. V gave up 3 bases and J gave up 7 bases; unmatched junction bases: 13. The CDR3 runs 15 residues. Germline loops: CDR1 SGHRS, CDR2 YFSETQ. CDR3 nucleotides: TGCGCCAGCAGCTACGGACAGGCAGCTTCCGTGGAGCAGTACTTC. As protein: CASSYGQAASVEQYF.

This chain connects TRBV10-3 to TRBJ2-3; 7 bases map to TRBD2. The germline V gene has CDR1 ENHRY and CDR2 SYGVKD. The V and J ends lost 6 bases and 0 bases, in that order; junction bases with no gene match: 6. The CDR3 totals 15 residues. CDR3 residues: CAIREAGTSTDTQYF. CDR3 DNA sequence: TGTGCCATCAGAGAAGCGGGGACTAGCACAGATACGCAGTATTTT.

This clone appeared many times. The rearrangement uses TRBV19 and TRBJ1-6, with D perhaps matching TRBD1 (6 bases). The CDR3 runs 14 residues. Per the germline V gene, CDR1 is LNHDA and CDR2 is SQIVND (reference sequence). With 9 bases removed from V and 8 bases from J, the gap between germline ends came to 17 bases. The CDR3 DNA follows: TGTGCCAGAGATCGTGGTCCAGGGGATTCACCCCTCCACTTT. It is translated as CARDRGPGDSPLHF.

This clone came up once. The genes are TRBV7-2 and TRBJ2-3; 14 positions match TRBD2. Per germline, CDR1 SGHTA and CDR2 FQGNSA. J was trimmed by 2 bases and V by 6 bases; bases with no gene match: 13. The CDR3 has 19 residues. CDR3 protein: CASRPPPGLAGEYTDTQYF. CDR3 coding DNA: TGTGCCAGCAGGCCGCCGCCGGGACTAGCGGGAGAGTACACAGATACGCAGTATTTT.

The chain has TRBV5-6 and TRBJ1-2; D gene ambiguous. The CDR3 totals 13 residues. The V end lost 2 bases, the J end lost 9 bases, and 14 bases lay between the germline ends. Per the germline V gene, CDR1 is SGHDT and CDR2 is YYEEEE. The CDR3 DNA reads TGTGCCAGCAGCTTCATCGGACCCAGCAGCTACACCTTC. Translated, it gives CASSFIGPSSYTF.

The chain employs TRBV2 and TRBJ1-1; the D gene is possibly TRBD1 (6 bases). The CDR3 loop spans 18 amino acids. Deletions cut 5 bases from V and 0 bases from J, with 22 bases between. Germline assignment: CDR1 SNHLY and CDR2 FYNNEI. The CDR3 is CASSTEVSGGQLNTEAFF. Written as DNA, the CDR3 is TGTGCCAGCAGTACGGAAGTTTCCGGGGGGCAATTGAACACTGAAGCTTTCTTT.

The V gene is TRBV29-1, the J gene TRBJ1-1; no definite D call. The CDR3 totals 13 residues. With 1 base removed from V and 5 bases from J, the gap between germline ends came to 11 bases. CDR1 is SQVTM and CDR2 is ANQGSEA in the germline V gene. CDR3 region: CSVEGQMRTEAFF. The DNA for the CDR3 is TGCAGCGTTGAAGGGCAGATGAGGACTGAAGCTTTCTTT.

This chain links TRBV9 with TRBJ2-1; 10 bases fit TRBD2. The CDR3 runs to 15 residues. The germline gives CDR1 SGDLS, CDR2 YYNGEE. Trimming cost V 2 bases and J 6 bases; bases outside gene matches: 5. CDR3 loop: CASSVGLAAPNEQFF. The CDR3 region has the DNA TGTGCCAGCAGCGTCGGACTAGCGGCCCCCAATGAGCAGTTCTTC.

This chain uses TRBV6-5 with TRBJ2-7; D is tentatively TRBD1 or TRBD2 (5 bases each). The germline gives CDR1 MNHEY, CDR2 SVGAGI. The CDR3 length is 16 residues. The V end was cut by 2 bases, the J end by 2 bases, with 16 bases between. This CDR3 reads CASSYRPTGTAYEQYF. The DNA for the CDR3 is TGTGCCAGCAGTTACCGACCGACCGGGACGGCCTACGAGCAGTACTTC.

CDR3 protein: CASSQVRWDRVDEQYF. In nucleotides, the CDR3 is TGCGCCAGCAGTCAAGTTCGATGGGACAGGGTCGACGAGCAGTACTTC. The chain combines TRBV23-1 with TRBJ2-7, with 9 positions matching TRBD1. Being an ORF, TRBV23-1 has a function that is uncertain. This CDR3 contains 16 residues. The trim removed 2 bases at V and 5 bases at J, leaving 10 bases unmatched.

The genes are TRBV18 and TRBJ2-3, with 12 nucleotides matching TRBD2. The V and J ends lost 3 bases and 2 bases, in that order; junction bases with no gene match: 6. Germline loops: CDR1 KGHSH, CDR2 LQKENI. The CDR3 covers 17 residues. This CDR3 reads CASSPPLAGGDTDTQYF. CDR3 in DNA: TGTGCCAGCTCACCCCCCCTAGCGGGAGGGGACACAGATACGCAGTATTTT.

The V and J genes are TRBV4-1 and TRBJ2-7; D remains ambiguous. V was cut by 1 base and J by 6 bases, with 16 bases left in between. The V gene's germline CDR1 is MGHRA and CDR2 YSYEKL. This CDR3 spans 15 amino acids. CDR3 sequence (DNA): TGCGCCAGCAGCCAAGCCTACTTGGGGTCTGGCGAGCAGTACTTC. Its protein is CASSQAYLGSGEQYF.

The chain links TRBV18 to TRBJ2-5; D gene unclear. Trimming cost V 2 bases and J 1 base, with 11 bases left between them. Germline CDR1 reads KGHSH; CDR2 reads LQKENI. CDR3 length: 15 amino acids. CDR3 coding DNA: TGTGCCAGCTCACCAATTCTGACTCTCCAAGAGACCCAGTACTTC. This sequence encodes CASSPILTLQETQYF. Combining the CDR3 with reference TRBV18 and TRBJ2-5 gives the whole variable domain NAGVMQNPRHLVRRRGQEARLRCSPMKGHSHVYWYRQLPEEGLKFMVYLQKENIIDESGMPKERFSAEFPKEGPSILRIQQVVRGDSAAYFCASSPILTLQETQYFGPGTRLLVL.

The V call is TRBV5-4, the J call TRBJ1-6; TRBD1 matches 12 bases. Germline values: CDR1 SGHNT, CDR2 YYREEE (reference sequence). J was trimmed by 7 bases and V by 4 bases; bases with no gene match: 6. CDR3 length: 16 amino acids. This CDR3 is CASSTGDRGQNSPLHF. CDR3 sequence (DNA): TGTGCCAGCAGCACGGGGGACAGGGGGCAAAATTCACCCCTCCACTTT.

This clone was detected only once. V usage is TRBV5-5 and J usage is TRBJ2-7, with TRBD1 as a possible D gene (5 bases). V dropped 0 bases and J dropped 3 bases, with 7 bases sitting between them. This CDR3 has 13 amino acids. Germline CDR1 is SGHKS and CDR2 is YYEKEE (reference sequence). Written as DNA, the CDR3 is TGTGCCAGCAGCTTGGGGACACTCTACGAGCAGTACTTC. Translated, it gives CASSLGTLYEQYF.

The V call is TRBV27, the J call TRBJ2-3; D ambiguous. The CDR3 has 16 residues. Germline V gene sequence: CDR1 MNHEY, CDR2 SMNVEV (reference sequence). V lost 7 bases to trimming and J lost 2 bases, with 19 bases between them. The chain's CDR3 is CASKAQHRRTTDTQYF. The CDR3 DNA is TGTGCCAGCAAAGCTCAACATCGCCGGACCACAGATACGCAGTATTTT.

The genes are TRBV5-6 and TRBJ1-2; D gene uncertain. CDR3 length: 14 residues. CDR1 and CDR2 from the germline V gene are SGHDT and YYEEEE. V was trimmed by 0 bases and J by 3 bases, leaving 9 bases between them. CDR3 sequence: CASSLETGYYGYTF. DNA of the CDR3: TGTGCCAGCAGCTTGGAGACGGGATACTATGGCTACACCTTC.

This chain joins TRBV5-1 and TRBJ2-1, with 7 bases lining up with TRBD2. V lost 4 bases, J lost 1 base, and 8 bases stayed unmatched. CDR1 SGHRS and CDR2 YFSETQ come from the germline V gene. CDR3 length equals 16 residues. CDR3 protein: CASSPPVGRSYNEQFF. For the CDR3, the DNA is TGCGCCAGCAGCCCGCCCGTCGGGAGGTCCTACAATGAGCAGTTCTTC.

V is TRBV11-3 and J is TRBJ2-7, with D possibly matching TRBD2 (5 bases). Germline V lookup: CDR1 SGHNT, CDR2 YENEEA. The CDR3 sequence is 13 residues long. Deletions cut 3 bases from V and 3 bases from J, with 9 bases between. CDR3 nucleotides: TGTGCCAGCAGCTTGTATGGGAGCTACGAGCAGTACTTC. It specifies CASSLYGSYEQYF.

The chain has TRBV19 and TRBJ1-2; no clear D gene. CDR3 length: 15 amino acids. Per the germline V gene, CDR1 is LNHDA and CDR2 is SQIVND (reference sequence). V was cut by 9 bases and J by 4 bases, with 21 bases left in between. CDR3: CASRSSSSFIYGYTF. In nucleotides, the CDR3 is TGTGCCAGCCGATCGTCGTCCAGTTTTATCTATGGCTACACCTTC.